This entry lists 18 T cell receptor beta chains sequenced from one sample in a study of blood T cell repertoires in COVID-19. Measured with immunoSEQ multiplex PCR; TCRdb has only the in-frame clones, and not every one. The sample consists of more than 80,000 clones, about two thirds of them appearing once. The specimen sequenced was peripheral blood. The receptors were gathered from a woman aged 55-69 years in a cohort sampled during active or convalescent COVID-19.

This chain links TRBV18 with TRBJ2-7; 10 bases agree with TRBD1. The CDR3 is 15 amino acids. J was trimmed by 3 bases and V by 3 bases; bases with no gene match: 5. CDR1 is KGHSH, CDR2 LQKENI, per germline. The CDR3, as DNA: TGTGCCAGCTCACCCTCAAGGACAGGGGGCTACGAGCAGTACTTC. It codes for CASSPSRTGGYEQYF.

Here the CDR3 DNA reads TGTGCCAGCAGCTTGTTGGCAGGGGTTTACTACGAGCAGTACTTC. It codes for CASSLLAGVYYEQYF. The rearrangement joins TRBV5-5 to TRBJ2-7; D is possibly TRBD1 (6 bases). Germline CDR1 reads SGHKS; CDR2 reads YYEKEE (reference sequence). The length of the CDR3 is 15 residues. V shed 1 base and J shed 3 bases, with 14 bases lying between them.

This chain joins TRBV5-1 and TRBJ2-3; 12 bases align to TRBD2. Trimming at V came to 4 bases and at J to 4 bases, leaving 13 bases not matched to a gene. This CDR3 has 18 residues. Germline V gives CDR1 SGHRS, CDR2 YFSETQ. The DNA for the CDR3 is TGCGCCAGCAGCCGACACGGGATGCTAGCGGGGGGGCCAGATACGCAGTATTTT. Translation gives CASSRHGMLAGGPDTQYF.

The rearrangement joins TRBV11-2 to TRBJ2-3, with 10 bases identical to TRBD2. The CDR3 totals 18 residues. The germline V gene encodes CDR1 SGHAT and CDR2 FQNNGV. V was pared by 5 bases and J by 8 bases, with 19 bases of the junction left unmatched. CDR3 sequence (DNA): TGTGCCAGCAGCCCCCGGGGAAGCGGGGGGGCACAGATTGGTACGCAGTATTTT. It translates to CASSPRGSGGAQIGTQYF.

The chain combines TRBV27 with TRBJ1-4, with 9 bases lining up with TRBD1. The CDR3 loop spans 14 amino acids. Germline V lookup: CDR1 MNHEY, CDR2 SMNVEV (reference sequence). V dropped 5 bases and J dropped 7; count of bases not matched to a gene: 5. CDR3 bases: TGTGCCAGCAGTCTCGGACAGGGGTCTGAAAAACTGTTTTTT. Translating gives CASSLGQGSEKLFF.

The chain recombines TRBV6-2 or TRBV6-3 with TRBJ1-5, with TRBD1 matching 8 bases. Germline CDR1 is MNHEY and CDR2 is SVGEGT. With 5 bases clipped from V and 0 bases from J, the junction kept 9 bases outside the gene matches. The CDR3 runs to 17 residues. The CDR3 loop is CASSQTGTGYSNQPQHF. CDR3 DNA: TGTGCCAGCAGTCAGACCGGGACAGGCTATAGCAATCAGCCCCAGCATTTT.

The chain joins TRBV5-1 to TRBJ2-1, with TRBD2 matching 10 bases. CDR1 and CDR2 from the germline V gene are SGHRS and YFSETQ. The CDR3 consists of 16 residues. The V segment lost 4 bases and the J segment 7 bases; nucleotides outside the gene matches: 11. CDR3 DNA: TGCGCCAGCAGCCTGACCGTTAGCGGGGGGAAGAATGAGCAGTTCTTC. It encodes CASSLTVSGGKNEQFF.

In its sample, this clone was seen a few times. The J gene is TRBJ1-2, the V gene TRBV7-9, with a weak D call TRBD1 (6 bases). The CDR3 runs 15 residues. V shed 5 bases and J shed 5 bases, with 18 bases lying between them. Germline assignment: CDR1 SEHNR and CDR2 FQNEAQ (reference sequence). The DNA for the CDR3 is TGTGCCAGCAGCCAAAACTACCGGGACATTTATGGCTACACCTTC. As protein: CASSQNYRDIYGYTF.

The gene calls are TRBV5-1 and TRBJ2-3; D gene ambiguous. The V end lost 3 bases, the J end lost 1 base, and 3 bases lay between the germline ends. In germline, CDR1 is SGHRS, CDR2 YFSETQ. CDR3 size: 12 residues. CDR3 sequence: CASSSGTDTQYF. As DNA, the CDR3 is TGCGCCAGCAGCTCCGGCACAGATACGCAGTATTTT.

This clone was seen a handful of times. The genes are TRBV7-3 and TRBJ2-5; 10 bases map to TRBD1. CDR1 and CDR2 from the germline V gene are SGHTA and FQGTGA. The length of the CDR3 is 16 residues. V lost 8 bases to trimming and J lost 5 bases; unmatched junction nucleotides: 14. CDR3 sequence (DNA): TGTGCCAGCTTGCTTATTGGGGACAGGGGTCGGGAGACCCAGTACTTC. Translated: CASLLIGDRGRETQYF.

The chain employs TRBV28 and TRBJ1-3; the D is unclear. Germline-derived CDR1 and CDR2 are MDHEN and SYDVKM. This CDR3 is 16 amino acids long. Trimming shortened V by 5 bases and J by 4 bases, and 18 bases separated the two germline ends. The chain's CDR3 is CASSLVGSGGGNTIYF. As DNA, the CDR3 is TGTGCCAGCAGTCTAGTGGGATCAGGAGGGGGAAACACCATATATTTT.

This clone was recorded once. The gene calls are TRBV11-1 and TRBJ2-1, with 7 bases that match TRBD2. The V gene's germline CDR1 is SGHAT and CDR2 FQDESV (reference sequence). J was trimmed by 9 bases and V by 1 base; bases with no gene match: 6. The CDR3 is 14 residues long. Written as DNA, the CDR3 is TGTGCCAGCAGCTTAGGGACTAGAATAGTTGAGCAGTTCTTC. It specifies CASSLGTRIVEQFF.

This chain connects TRBV5-1 to TRBJ1-2; TRBD1 might be the D (5 bases). The V gene lost 0 bases and the J gene lost 1 base, with 7 bases spanning the gap. The CDR3 totals 14 residues. Germline V CDR1 and CDR2: SGHRS, YFSETQ. The CDR3 region has the DNA TGCGCCAGCAGCTTGGGGGGCCTTAACTATGGCTACACCTTC. Protein product: CASSLGGLNYGYTF.

This chain links TRBV19 with TRBJ2-7, with 8 bases matching TRBD1. V shed 5 bases and J 0 bases; nucleotides not matched to a gene: 6. Germline CDR1 and CDR2: LNHDA and SQIVND (reference sequence). The CDR3 sequence is 15 residues long. The CDR3 DNA reads TGTGCCAGTAGTGACCCGGGACAGGCCTCCTACGAGCAGTACTTC. Translating gives CASSDPGQASYEQYF.

V usage is TRBV4-3 and J usage is TRBJ2-7; tentatively, D is TRBD1 (5 bases). The germline V gene encodes CDR1 LGHNA and CDR2 YSLEER. V gave up 1 base and J gave up 1 base, with 11 bases separating them. The CDR3 is made up of 15 amino acids. The CDR3 protein is CASSQVYDRSYEQYF. Here the CDR3 DNA reads TGCGCCAGCAGCCAAGTTTACGACAGATCCTACGAGCAGTACTTC.

The CDR3 sequence: CASSLAVVGQGFTEAFF. In DNA, the CDR3 is TGCGCCAGCAGCTTGGCCGTTGTCGGACAGGGGTTCACTGAAGCTTTCTTT. The chain employs TRBV5-1 and TRBJ1-1; 9 bases match TRBD1. CDR3 length equals 17 residues. Per germline, CDR1 SGHRS and CDR2 YFSETQ. The V and J ends lost 0 bases and 4 bases, in that order; junction bases with no gene match: 10.

The chain recombines TRBV28 with TRBJ1-2; 9 nucleotides align to TRBD1. V lost 4 bases, J lost 2 bases, and 5 bases stayed unmatched. This CDR3 is built from 15 residues. From germline, CDR1 is MDHEN and CDR2 SYDVKM. The CDR3 bases are TGTGCCAGCAGTTCGACCGGGACAGGGAACTATGGCTACACCTTC. Translating it yields CASSSTGTGNYGYTF.

This rearrangement joins TRBV6-2 or TRBV6-3 to TRBJ2-7; possibly TRBD1 for D (5 bases). The ends were cut back, 0 bases at V and 2 bases at J, with 8 bases in the middle. Germline lookup yields CDR1 MNHEY and CDR2 SVGEGT. The CDR3 length is 14 residues. This CDR3 reads CASSYSAGPYEQYF. DNA for the CDR3: TGTGCCAGCAGTTACTCGGCAGGGCCCTACGAGCAGTACTTC.